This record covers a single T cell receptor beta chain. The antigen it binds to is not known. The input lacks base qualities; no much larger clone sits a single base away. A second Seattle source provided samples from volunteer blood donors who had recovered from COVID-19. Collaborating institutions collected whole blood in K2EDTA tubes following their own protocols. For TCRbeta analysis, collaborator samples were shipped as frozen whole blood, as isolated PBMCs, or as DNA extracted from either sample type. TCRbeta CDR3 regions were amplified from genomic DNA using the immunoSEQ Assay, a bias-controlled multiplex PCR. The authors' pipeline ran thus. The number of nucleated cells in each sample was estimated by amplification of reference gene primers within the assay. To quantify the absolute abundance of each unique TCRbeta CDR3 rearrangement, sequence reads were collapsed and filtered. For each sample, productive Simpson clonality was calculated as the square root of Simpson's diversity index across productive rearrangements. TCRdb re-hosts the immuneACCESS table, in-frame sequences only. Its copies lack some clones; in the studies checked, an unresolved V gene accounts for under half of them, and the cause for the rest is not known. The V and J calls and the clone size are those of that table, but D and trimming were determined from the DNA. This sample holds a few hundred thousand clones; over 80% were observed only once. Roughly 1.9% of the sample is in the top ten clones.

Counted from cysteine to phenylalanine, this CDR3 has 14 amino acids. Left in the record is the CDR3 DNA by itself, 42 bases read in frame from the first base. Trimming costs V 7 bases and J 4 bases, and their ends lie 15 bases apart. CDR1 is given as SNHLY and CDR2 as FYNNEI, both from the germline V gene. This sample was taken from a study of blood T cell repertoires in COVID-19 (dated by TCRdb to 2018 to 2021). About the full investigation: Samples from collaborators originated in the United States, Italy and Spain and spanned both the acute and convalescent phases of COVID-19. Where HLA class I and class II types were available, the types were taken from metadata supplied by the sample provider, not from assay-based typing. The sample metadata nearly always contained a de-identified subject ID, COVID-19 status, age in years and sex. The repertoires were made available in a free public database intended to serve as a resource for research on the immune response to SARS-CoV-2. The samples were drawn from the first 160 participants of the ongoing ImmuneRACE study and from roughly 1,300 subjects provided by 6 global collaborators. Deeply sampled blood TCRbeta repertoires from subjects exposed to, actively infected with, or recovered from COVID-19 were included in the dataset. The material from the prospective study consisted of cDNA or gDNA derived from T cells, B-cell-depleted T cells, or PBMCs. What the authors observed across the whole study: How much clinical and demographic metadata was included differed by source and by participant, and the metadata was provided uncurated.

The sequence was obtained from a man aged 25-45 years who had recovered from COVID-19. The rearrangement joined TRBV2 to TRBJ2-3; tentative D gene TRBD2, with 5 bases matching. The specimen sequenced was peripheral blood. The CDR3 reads CASTVSVVADTQYF. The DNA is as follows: TGTGCCAGCACAGTTAGCGTCGTCGCAGATACGCAGTATTTT.